This T cell receptor (beta chain) was identified in a study of a mutant IDH1 vaccine in newly diagnosed glioma. Study as a whole: Vaccinations were initiated 4-6 weeks following radiotherapy alone, or were given together with temozolomide cycles. Treated patients were about 60% male, roughly 38% female, mean age about 43 years. Previous care, which was radiotherapy, temozolomide, or both, most often involved both.

The time point denotes: week 35, safety follow-up. In every dose of vaccine, 300 ug of mutant IDH1 20-mer peptide was given alongside topical imiquimod. Points on this clone: What it binds is not known.

The length of the CDR3 is 14 residues. From germline, CDR1 is SGHRS and CDR2 YFSETQ. The V and J ends lost 3 bases and 3 bases, in that order; junction bases with no gene match: 2. Clones were sequenced by immunoSEQ multiplex PCR, and TCRdb holds only the in-frame ones, with some missing. The sample lists around 31,000 clones, roughly 78% occurring once. This chain connects TRBV5-1 to TRBJ2-7; TRBD1 agrees at 11 bases. The source material was PBMCs, sampled from a glioma patient whose treatment included an IDH1 peptide vaccine. This sequence was found in a woman in her forties with glioma. The CDR3 loop is CASSSGTGGYEQYF. The CDR3 DNA is TGCGCCAGCAGCTCCGGGACAGGGGGCTACGAGCAGTACTTC.